This is a list of T cell receptor beta chains from one sample in a study of cytomegalovirus exposure and HLA in healthy donors. Libraries were prepared by immunoSEQ multiplex PCR; TCRdb keeps only in-frame clonotypes and omits some of them. The data contain under 150,000 clones, about 80% of them singletons. The specimen was PBMCs. The receptors were sampled from a man aged 30 to 39 in good health and CMV-seronegative. Each CDR3 is given with its conserved first and last residue. D genes are given only for firm matches. Size is stated for part of the rows, as once, few or many counts, or as a class when the clone is expanded.

D gene: .; J gene: TRBJ1-2; V gene: TRBV29-1; clone size: .; CDR3 DNA: TGCAGCGTCGGGGGGTCCGGGAACAACTATGGCTACACCTTC; CDR3 protein: CSVGGSGNNYGYTF
D gene: .; J gene: TRBJ1-1; V gene: TRBV2; clone size: few; CDR3 DNA: TGTGCCAGCAGTGAAGCACAGGGACGTGCTTTCTTT; CDR3 protein: CASSEAQGRAFF
D gene: .; J gene: TRBJ1-1; V gene: TRBV29-1; clone size: .; CDR3 DNA: TGCAGCGTTGAAGACAGGATGAACACTGAAGCTTTCTTT; CDR3 protein: CSVEDRMNTEAFF
D gene: .; J gene: TRBJ2-7; V gene: TRBV7-9; clone size: once; CDR3 DNA: TGTGCCAGCAGCTCCCAGGGGAGGGGATACGAGCAGTACTTC; CDR3 protein: CASSSQGRGYEQYF
D gene: .; J gene: TRBJ1-1; V gene: TRBV5-4; clone size: .; CDR3 DNA: TGTGCCAGCAGCTTATGGCAGGGGATGGCTTTCTTT; CDR3 protein: CASSLWQGMAFF
D gene: TRBD2; J gene: TRBJ2-1; V gene: TRBV12-5; clone size: .; CDR3 DNA: TGTGCTAGTGGTTCCCTCTCCCTGACTAGCGGGGGGGCGGGTGAGCAGTTCTTC; CDR3 protein: CASGSLSLTSGGAGEQFF
D gene: .; J gene: TRBJ1-4; V gene: TRBV16; clone size: .; CDR3 DNA: TGTGCCAGCAGCCAAATACCGGCTAGAGAACTGTTTTTT; CDR3 protein: CASSQIPARELFF
D gene: TRBD2; J gene: TRBJ2-1; V gene: TRBV28; clone size: .; CDR3 DNA: TGTGCCAGCAGTCCCCACCATCCCGGGACTAGCGGGGGGGCAGGGCAGTTCTTC; CDR3 protein: CASSPHHPGTSGGAGQFF
D gene: .; J gene: TRBJ1-5; V gene: TRBV15; clone size: .; CDR3 DNA: TGTGCCACCAGCAGAGATCTGCCCAGGATAAATCAGCCCCAGCATTTT; CDR3 protein: CATSRDLPRINQPQHF
D gene: TRBD2; J gene: TRBJ2-1; V gene: TRBV2; clone size: .; CDR3 DNA: TGTGCCAGCAGTGAGGGGACTAGCGGGGGGGCAAAGAATGAGCAGTTCTTC; CDR3 protein: CASSEGTSGGAKNEQFF
D gene: .; J gene: TRBJ1-2; V gene: TRBV4-1; clone size: .; CDR3 DNA: TGCGCCAGCAGCCAAGATCACTTCGGTCACTATGGCTACACCTTC; CDR3 protein: CASSQDHFGHYGYTF
D gene: TRBD1; J gene: TRBJ1-3; V gene: TRBV9; clone size: .; CDR3 DNA: TGTGCCAGCAGCACCGGAGGGGGCGTTGGAAACACCATATATTTT; CDR3 protein: CASSTGGGVGNTIYF
D gene: .; J gene: TRBJ1-5; V gene: TRBV7-2; clone size: .; CDR3 DNA: TGTGCCAGCAGCCAGTATAGCAATCAGCCCCAGCATTTT; CDR3 protein: CASSQYSNQPQHF
D gene: .; J gene: TRBJ1-2; V gene: TRBV11-2; clone size: .; CDR3 DNA: TGTGCCAGCAGCTTAGAGGCAGGGGTAGGGGGCTACACCTTC; CDR3 protein: CASSLEAGVGGYTF
D gene: TRBD2; J gene: TRBJ2-2; V gene: TRBV29-1; clone size: few; CDR3 DNA: TGCAGCGTCGACGCAAGCGGGAGGAAGAACACCGGGGAGCTGTTTTTT; CDR3 protein: CSVDASGRKNTGELFF
D gene: TRBD2; J gene: TRBJ2-4; V gene: TRBV5-1; clone size: .; CDR3 DNA: TGCGCCAGCAGCTTGGAACTAGCGGACAGCAAAAACATTCAGTACTTC; CDR3 protein: CASSLELADSKNIQYF
D gene: TRBD2; J gene: TRBJ2-7; V gene: TRBV4-1; clone size: .; CDR3 DNA: TGCGCCAGCAGCCAAGATCTGGAACTAGCGGATACCTCCTACGAGCAGTACTTC; CDR3 protein: CASSQDLELADTSYEQYF
D gene: TRBD1; J gene: TRBJ2-2; V gene: TRBV18; clone size: .; CDR3 DNA: TGTGCCAGCACCCTCGGGACAGCGAACACCGGGGAGCTGTTTTTT; CDR3 protein: CASTLGTANTGELFF
D gene: TRBD1; J gene: TRBJ2-5; V gene: TRBV5-1; clone size: .; CDR3 DNA: TGCGCCAGCAGCACCGAGACAGGGGCTGGGGAGACCCAGTACTTC; CDR3 protein: CASSTETGAGETQYF
D gene: .; J gene: TRBJ2-7; V gene: TRBV5-8; clone size: .; CDR3 DNA: TGTGCCAGCAGTAGGACAGACTACTCCGAGCAGTACTTC; CDR3 protein: CASSRTDYSEQYF
D gene: .; J gene: TRBJ2-3; V gene: TRBV29-1; clone size: .; CDR3 DNA: TGCAGCGTTGAAGATGGTGGGCAGGGAGATACGCAGTATTTT; CDR3 protein: CSVEDGGQGDTQYF
D gene: .; J gene: TRBJ2-3; V gene: TRBV19; clone size: few; CDR3 DNA: TGTGCCAGTAGTACCCGACTAGGTATCTCAACAGATACGCAGTATTTT; CDR3 protein: CASSTRLGISTDTQYF
D gene: TRBD1; J gene: TRBJ2-2; V gene: TRBV5-6; clone size: .; CDR3 DNA: TGTGCCAGCAGCGGGAGACAGGGCGGTTTTTTAACCGGGGAGCTGTTTTTT; CDR3 protein: CASSGRQGGFLTGELFF
D gene: TRBD1; J gene: TRBJ1-1; V gene: TRBV6-1; clone size: .; CDR3 DNA: TGTGCCAGCAGTGAAGCCACAGGGGGCGCAGGGACTGAAGCTTTCTTT; CDR3 protein: CASSEATGGAGTEAFF
D gene: .; J gene: TRBJ1-2; V gene: TRBV28; clone size: .; CDR3 DNA: TGTGCCGGGAGTTACAGGGCTACTAACTATGGCTACACCTTC; CDR3 protein: CAGSYRATNYGYTF
D gene: TRBD1; J gene: TRBJ1-1; V gene: TRBV28; clone size: few; CDR3 DNA: TGTGCCAGCATTTCGGAAGGACAGGGCCTAAACACTGAAGCTTTCTTT; CDR3 protein: CASISEGQGLNTEAFF
D gene: .; J gene: TRBJ2-2; V gene: TRBV5-6; clone size: .; CDR3 DNA: TGTGCCAGCAGCTTCAGGGCAGGAAAATCCGGGGAGCTGTTTTTT; CDR3 protein: CASSFRAGKSGELFF
D gene: .; J gene: TRBJ1-2; V gene: TRBV19; clone size: few; CDR3 DNA: TGTGCCAGTAGTTCCGATAGGGGCTTCTATGGCTACACCTTC; CDR3 protein: CASSSDRGFYGYTF
D gene: TRBD2; J gene: TRBJ2-5; V gene: TRBV7-6; clone size: .; CDR3 DNA: TGTGCCAGCAGCTTAACTTGGACTAGCGGGGAGACCCAGTACTTC; CDR3 protein: CASSLTWTSGETQYF
D gene: .; J gene: TRBJ2-1; V gene: TRBV5-1; clone size: .; CDR3 DNA: TGCGCCAGCAGCCCCCCCGGGGGTGGTTGGGAGCAGTTCTTC; CDR3 protein: CASSPPGGGWEQFF
D gene: .; J gene: TRBJ2-2; V gene: TRBV18; clone size: .; CDR3 DNA: TGTGCCAGCTCACGGCGGGTGAATCCGAACACCGGGGAGCTGTTTTTT; CDR3 protein: CASSRRVNPNTGELFF
D gene: .; J gene: TRBJ1-5; V gene: TRBV10-3; clone size: .; CDR3 DNA: TGTGCCATCAGTGATATTGGGACGACAGGCGGGCCCCAGCATTTT; CDR3 protein: CAISDIGTTGGPQHF
D gene: TRBD1; J gene: TRBJ1-1; V gene: TRBV10-3; clone size: few; CDR3 DNA: TGTGCCATCAGTTTTACAGGGGCCAAGAACACTGAAGCTTTCTTT; CDR3 protein: CAISFTGAKNTEAFF
D gene: .; J gene: TRBJ1-5; V gene: TRBV28; clone size: .; CDR3 DNA: TGTGCCAGCAGGGGCCTCGGGACACTTCAGCCCCAGCATTTT; CDR3 protein: CASRGLGTLQPQHF
D gene: TRBD1; J gene: TRBJ2-1; V gene: TRBV27; clone size: .; CDR3 DNA: TGTGCCAGCAGTTTCGGACAGGCGCGTGACCAGTTCTTC; CDR3 protein: CASSFGQARDQFF
D gene: TRBD1; J gene: TRBJ2-1; V gene: TRBV6-1; clone size: .; CDR3 DNA: TGTGCCAGCAGTGGAGGGGCCGGACAGGGGGGTTCCTACAATGAGCAGTTCTTC; CDR3 protein: CASSGGAGQGGSYNEQFF
D gene: .; J gene: TRBJ2-2; V gene: TRBV2; clone size: once; CDR3 DNA: TGTGCCAGCGCATTGGGGGGGGCCACCGGGGAGCTGTTTTTT; CDR3 protein: CASALGGATGELFF
D gene: TRBD1; J gene: TRBJ1-4; V gene: TRBV4-1; clone size: few; CDR3 DNA: TGCGCCAGCAGCCAAGGACAGGGGGCGGGCGAAAAACTGTTTTTT; CDR3 protein: CASSQGQGAGEKLFF
D gene: .; J gene: TRBJ2-1; V gene: TRBV27; clone size: .; CDR3 DNA: TGTGCCAGCAGAGGGACATACAATGAGCAGTTCTTC; CDR3 protein: CASRGTYNEQFF
D gene: .; J gene: TRBJ2-7; V gene: TRBV28; clone size: .; CDR3 DNA: TGTGCCAGCAGCCTAGATGGGAGGCTGGCGTACGAGCAGTACTTC; CDR3 protein: CASSLDGRLAYEQYF
D gene: .; J gene: TRBJ1-2; V gene: TRBV1; clone size: .; CDR3 DNA: TGCACCAGCAGCCATCCCCCAGGGGAGCTATGGGGTTATGGCTACACCTTC; CDR3 protein: CTSSHPPGELWGYGYTF
D gene: .; J gene: TRBJ2-1; V gene: TRBV7-9; clone size: once; CDR3 DNA: TGTGCCAGCAGCTTAGTGTCGGGGTCCGGTGAGCAGTTCTTC; CDR3 protein: CASSLVSGSGEQFF
D gene: .; J gene: TRBJ1-3; V gene: TRBV16; clone size: .; CDR3 DNA: TGTGCCAGCAGCGCGGGCCTTGGCTCTGGAAACACCATATATTTT; CDR3 protein: CASSAGLGSGNTIYF
D gene: TRBD1; J gene: TRBJ1-2; V gene: TRBV28; clone size: .; CDR3 DNA: TGTGCCAGCAGTTCAACCCAATGGACAGGGGGCGTCTATGGCTACACCTTC; CDR3 protein: CASSSTQWTGGVYGYTF
D gene: TRBD2; J gene: TRBJ2-7; V gene: TRBV28; clone size: .; CDR3 DNA: TGTGCCAGCAGCCCAGGGGGACTAGCGGGACCTCTCTACGAGCAGTACTTC; CDR3 protein: CASSPGGLAGPLYEQYF
D gene: .; J gene: TRBJ2-1; V gene: TRBV7-2; clone size: once; CDR3 DNA: TGTGCCAGCAGCGTTAGAGGGCTAGCCAATGAGCAGTTCTTC; CDR3 protein: CASSVRGLANEQFF
D gene: TRBD2; J gene: TRBJ2-3; V gene: TRBV6-1; clone size: .; CDR3 DNA: TGTGCCAGCAGCACAGCGGGAGGGCCAGATACGCAGTATTTT; CDR3 protein: CASSTAGGPDTQYF
D gene: .; J gene: TRBJ2-7; V gene: TRBV5-4; clone size: few; CDR3 DNA: TGTGCCAGCAGCTTGAGCTACCGTGGGGAGGAGCAGTACTTC; CDR3 protein: CASSLSYRGEEQYF
D gene: .; J gene: TRBJ2-3; V gene: TRBV13; clone size: .; CDR3 DNA: TGTGCCAGCAGCCTACGGGAACGCCAAACGGGTACGCAGTATTTT; CDR3 protein: CASSLRERQTGTQYF